This TCR beta chain comes out of a study of T cells of healthy individuals. The CDR3 consists of 14 residues. CDR1 SGHRS and CDR2 YFSETQ come from the germline V gene. Trimming left V 6 bases short and J 2 bases short, with 11 bases between. TCRdb called the 5' RACE reads again in MiXCR, with one record for every CDR3 protein. Of about 96,000 distinct CDR3 sequences in the sample, roughly 18% are singletons; the top ten hold about 6.2%. This chain links TRBV5-1 with TRBJ2-2; D not certain. The source is a human donor in good health. Here the CDR3 DNA reads TGCGCCAGCAAGGTTGACCAAAACACCGGGGAGCTGTTTTTT. Its protein is CASKVDQNTGELFF.